A single sample gave rise to the 27 T cell receptor beta chains below, sequenced in a study of T-cell memory formation after mild COVID-19. Each CDR3 protein gets one entry after TCRdb re-called the 5' RACE reads with MiXCR. The sample lists about 610,000 distinct CDR3 sequences, 17% occurring once. Sequencing was performed on PBMCs or a T cell subset sorted from them (not recorded which). Source of these receptors: an adult woman who had mild COVID-19 (a few samples of this study predate the infection). Cell type and time point are not known.

At least ten counts were recorded for this clonotype. This chain joins TRBV7-2 and TRBJ2-7; D is unresolved. The CDR3 is 13 residues long. The germline gives CDR1 SGHTA, CDR2 FQGNSA. V was clipped by 0 bases and J by 2 bases, with 5 bases between them. This CDR3 is CASSLAPTYEQYF. CDR3 DNA sequence: TGTGCCAGCAGCTTAGCCCCCACCTACGAGCAGTACTTC.

This chain uses TRBV7-2 with TRBJ1-5; perhaps TRBD1 as D (5 bases). Deletions cut 4 bases from V and 7 bases from J, with 20 bases between. Germline assignment: CDR1 SGHTA and CDR2 FQGNSA. The CDR3 is 16 amino acids. The CDR3 nucleotides read TGTGCCAGCAGCTGGGGAACTAAGGGGAGCGGCCAGCCCCAGCATTTT. Translating it yields CASSWGTKGSGQPQHF.

This chain connects TRBV19 to TRBJ2-3, with 7 positions matching TRBD1. The V gene's germline CDR1 is LNHDA and CDR2 SQIVND (reference sequence). The CDR3 is made up of 13 amino acids. The V and J ends lost 6 bases and 5 bases, in that order; junction bases with no gene match: 5. CDR3 DNA sequence: TGTGCCAGTAGCGGGACAGAGCAAGATACGCAGTATTTT. Protein product: CASSGTEQDTQYF.

This clonotype showed up just a few times. This chain connects TRBV12-3 or TRBV12-4 to TRBJ2-7; D may be TRBD1 (5 bases). CDR3 length: 14 residues. V shed 6 bases and J shed 1 base, with 13 bases lying between them. CDR3 DNA: TGTGCCAGCAGACGCCAGGGAAAATCCTACGAGCAGTACTTC. Its translation is CASRRQGKSYEQYF.

A few counts support this clonotype. This chain's CDR3 is CASIRGHEQYF. As DNA, the CDR3 is TGTGCCAGCATTAGGGGGCACGAGCAGTACTTC. V gene TRBV25-1 combines with J gene TRBJ2-7; TRBD1 matches at 7 bases. There are 11 residues in the CDR3. Germline CDR1 is MGHDK and CDR2 is SYGVNS. After removal of 7 bases from V and 5 bases from J, the junction contained 2 bases not matched to a gene.

A few counts support this clonotype. This chain uses TRBV4-1 with TRBJ2-1; perhaps D is TRBD1 or TRBD2 (6 bases each). Germline lookup yields CDR1 MGHRA and CDR2 YSYEKL. Trimming left V 0 bases short and J 5 bases short, with 11 bases between. The CDR3 is 15 residues long. CDR3 protein: CASSQDGGRHNEQFF. In DNA, the CDR3 is TGCGCCAGCAGCCAAGATGGGGGGCGCCACAATGAGCAGTTCTTC.

The chain uses TRBV3-1 and TRBJ2-7; D is undetermined. V was cut by 6 bases and J by 0 bases, with 21 bases left in between. There are 17 residues in the CDR3. Per the germline V gene, CDR1 is LGHDT and CDR2 is YNNKEL (reference sequence). The CDR3 DNA is TGTGCCAGCAGTCAAACGCCACGGTTCTCGAGCTCCTACGAGCAGTACTTC. Amino acid sequence: CASSQTPRFSSSYEQYF.

The sample holds a few counts of this clonotype. The chain recombines TRBV7-2 with TRBJ1-2, with TRBD1 matching over 10 bases. V dropped 5 bases and J dropped 5; count of bases not matched to a gene: 11. This CDR3 has 16 amino acids. Germline V gives CDR1 SGHTA, CDR2 FQGNSA. The CDR3: CASSPTRQGAFYGYTF. The DNA of the CDR3 is TGTGCCAGCAGCCCTACCCGACAGGGGGCCTTTTATGGCTACACCTTC.

The genes are TRBV4-2 and TRBJ1-2; weak D call: TRBD1 (5 bases). V was shortened by 3 bases and J by 5 bases, with 10 bases between the two germline ends. The CDR3 extends over 13 amino acids. Germline V CDR1 and CDR2: LGHNA, YNFKEQ. The CDR3 loop is CASSHWTTYGYTF. The CDR3 DNA reads TGTGCCAGCAGCCACTGGACAACATATGGCTACACCTTC.

V is TRBV7-9 and J is TRBJ2-7; 9 nucleotides line up with TRBD2. The CDR3 sequence is 15 residues long. Germline trimming cut 5 bases from V and 3 bases from J; bases unmatched to any gene: 8. Germline CDR1 is SEHNR and CDR2 is FQNEAQ (reference sequence). CDR3 DNA sequence: TGTGCCAGCAGCCTTAGCGGGAGTAAAAACTACGAGCAGTACTTC. Amino acids: CASSLSGSKNYEQYF.

This chain links TRBV5-1 with TRBJ2-7; the D gene is possibly TRBD1 (5 bases). The germline V gene has CDR1 SGHRS and CDR2 YFSETQ. This CDR3 region has 14 residues. V lost 4 bases and J 1 base, leaving 12 bases between the germline ends. CDR3 sequence: CASSPQASSYEQYF. CDR3 coding DNA: TGCGCCAGCAGCCCACAGGCGAGTTCCTACGAGCAGTACTTC.

There are a few counts of this clonotype. This rearrangement joins TRBV6-1 to TRBJ2-4; TRBD2 agrees at 8 bases. The CDR3 has 16 amino acids. Germline assignment: CDR1 MNHNS and CDR2 SASEGT. With V trimmed by 3 bases and J by 0 bases, 4 bases remained unmatched. In nucleotides, the CDR3 is TGTGCCAGCAGTGACTGGCTAGCGGGAGCCAAAAACATTCAGTACTTC. It encodes CASSDWLAGAKNIQYF.

CDR3 region: CASGRRQGETIYF. The CDR3 DNA is TGTGCCAGCGGACGGAGGCAGGGGGAAACCATATATTTT. The V and J genes are TRBV21-1 and TRBJ1-3; the table calls TRBD1, which could not be checked here. TRBV21-1 is designated a pseudogene. This CDR3 has 13 residues.

This clonotype turned up a few times. This chain uses TRBV30 with TRBJ2-5, with TRBD1 identical over 11 bases. The CDR3 contains 15 residues. J was trimmed by 2 bases and V by 7 bases; bases with no gene match: 9. CDR1 GTSNPN and CDR2 SVGIG come from the germline V gene (reference sequence). The CDR3 DNA follows: TGTGCCTACTCGAGGGACAGGGGGAAACAAGAGACCCAGTACTTC. This gives the protein CAYSRDRGKQETQYF.

The genes are TRBV6-5 and TRBJ1-4, with D possibly being TRBD1 (5 bases). CDR1 and CDR2 from the germline V gene are MNHEY and SVGAGI. This CDR3 is built from 15 residues. V lost 0 bases, J lost 8 bases, and 13 bases lay in between. CDR3 nucleotide sequence: TGTGCCAGCAGTTACTCGGTAGGGACGAAGGAAAAACTGTTTTTT. Translated, it gives CASSYSVGTKEKLFF.

The sample holds a few counts of this clonotype. V usage is TRBV6-1 and J usage is TRBJ2-7, with 7 bases identical to TRBD2. This CDR3 spans 15 amino acids. J was trimmed by 5 bases and V by 7 bases; bases with no gene match: 14. CDR1 and CDR2 from the germline V gene are MNHNS and SASEGT. The DNA for the CDR3 is TGTGCCAGCACTTGGGGGGGAGAGGGGCTAAACGAGCAGTACTTC. This translates into CASTWGGEGLNEQYF.

The chain couples TRBV5-6 to TRBJ2-7; D is unresolved. The CDR3 covers 14 residues. With 2 bases removed from V and 2 bases from J, the gap between germline ends came to 11 bases. Germline V lookup: CDR1 SGHDT, CDR2 YYEEEE. CDR3 bases: TGTGCCAGCAGCTTTTCTAGTGCAACCTACGAGCAGTACTTC. Protein sequence: CASSFSSATYEQYF.

In its sample, this clonotype was seen a few times. J is TRBJ2-7 and V is TRBV4-2; 7 bases agree with TRBD2. The V segment lost 4 bases and the J segment 2 bases; nucleotides outside the gene matches: 8. CDR3 length equals 15 residues. Germline assignment: CDR1 LGHNA and CDR2 YNFKEQ. The CDR3 coding sequence is TGTGCCAGCAGCCCCATCGCGGGGGATACCTACGAGCAGTACTTC. It translates to CASSPIAGDTYEQYF.

The rearrangement joins TRBV29-1 to TRBJ1-1, with 8 positions matching TRBD1. With 6 bases clipped from V and 0 bases from J, the junction kept 6 bases outside the gene matches. The CDR3 runs to 14 residues. Germline-derived CDR1 and CDR2 are SQVTM and ANQGSEA. CDR3 loop: CSVDRGPMNTEAFF. DNA of the CDR3: TGCAGCGTCGACAGGGGTCCCATGAACACTGAAGCTTTCTTT.

CDR3 residues: CSVEGGPEYNEQFF. The CDR3 nucleotides read TGCAGCGTTGAAGGGGGGCCGGAGTACAATGAGCAGTTCTTC. The rearrangement joins TRBV29-1 to TRBJ2-1; the D gene is possibly TRBD1 (6 bases). There are 14 residues in the CDR3. V gave up 1 base and J gave up 4 bases, with 11 bases separating them. The germline V gene encodes CDR1 SQVTM and CDR2 ANQGSEA.

This clonotype was counted between two and nine times. The rearrangement joins TRBV11-2 to TRBJ1-2, with 8 nucleotides matching TRBD1. CDR1 and CDR2 from the germline V gene are SGHAT and FQNNGV. The CDR3 is 14 amino acids. The trim removed 2 bases at V and 7 bases at J, leaving 6 bases unmatched. CDR3 DNA sequence: TGTGCCAGCAGCTTATCGACAGGGGTGGGTGGCTACACCTTC. Its translation: CASSLSTGVGGYTF.

The rearrangement joins TRBV12-3 or TRBV12-4 to TRBJ2-3; the D is unclear. The V end was cut by 8 bases, the J end by 5 bases, with 11 bases between. CDR3 size: 12 residues. In DNA form, the CDR3 reads TGTGCCAGCTCACCGGAAGGAGATACGCAGTATTTT. Its translation: CASSPEGDTQYF.

There are a few counts of this clonotype. V and J are TRBV6-2 or TRBV6-3 and TRBJ1-1, with D uncertain. The CDR3 length is 20 residues. Trimming removed 2 bases at V and 5 bases at J, with 30 bases between. Germline assignment: CDR1 MNHEY and CDR2 SVGEGT. In nucleotides, the CDR3 is TGTGCCAGCAGTTACGGGGAACAACCCGGGATGTTGAGCAAAGAGACTGAAGCTTTCTTT. This encodes CASSYGEQPGMLSKETEAFF.

This clonotype was detected many times. The rearrangement uses TRBV7-3 and TRBJ1-2, with D unclear. The CDR3 is 14 residues long. V was cut by 4 bases and J by 8 bases, with 17 bases left in between. Germline CDR1 SGHTA, CDR2 FQGTGA. In nucleotides, the CDR3 is TGTGCCAGCAGCTCGAGTGGCGGATCAGGAGGCTACACCTTC. Residues: CASSSSGGSGGYTF. The full variable domain, rest sourced from reference TRBV7-3 and TRBJ1-2, is GAGVSQTPSNKVTEKGKYVELRCDPISGHTALYWYRQSLGQGPEFLIYFQGTGAADDSGLPNDRFFAVRPEGSVSTLKIQRTERGDSAVYLCASSSSGGSGGYTFGSGTRLTVV.

This clonotype was found many times. The chain links TRBV5-1 to TRBJ2-1; possibly TRBD1 or TRBD2 for D (5 bases each). This CDR3 spans 18 amino acids. Trimming cost V 1 base and J 0 bases, with 17 bases left between them. The germline V gene encodes CDR1 SGHRS and CDR2 YFSETQ. The CDR3 sequence is CASSLSGDVPLSYNEQFF. The DNA for the CDR3 is TGCGCCAGCAGCTTGAGTGGGGACGTACCCCTCTCCTACAATGAGCAGTTCTTC.

The chain carries TRBV4-3 and TRBJ2-7, with TRBD1 identical over 7 bases. Per germline, CDR1 LGHNA and CDR2 YSLEER. After removal of 1 base from V and 3 bases from J, the junction contained 3 bases not matched to a gene. This CDR3 has 14 residues. CDR3 amino acids: CASSQGGTVYEQYF. The CDR3 DNA sequence: TGCGCCAGCAGCCAAGGTGGGACAGTCTACGAGCAGTACTTC.

The rearrangement uses TRBV27 and TRBJ1-1; tentative D call: TRBD1 (6 bases). The CDR3 loop spans 16 amino acids. The germline gives CDR1 MNHEY, CDR2 SMNVEV (reference sequence). Between the trimmed V and J ends, which lost 6 bases and 1 base, there was a span of 18 bases. This CDR3 reads CASRTYLRGKNTEAFF. In DNA, the CDR3 is TGTGCCAGCAGGACATACCTCAGGGGAAAGAACACTGAAGCTTTCTTT.